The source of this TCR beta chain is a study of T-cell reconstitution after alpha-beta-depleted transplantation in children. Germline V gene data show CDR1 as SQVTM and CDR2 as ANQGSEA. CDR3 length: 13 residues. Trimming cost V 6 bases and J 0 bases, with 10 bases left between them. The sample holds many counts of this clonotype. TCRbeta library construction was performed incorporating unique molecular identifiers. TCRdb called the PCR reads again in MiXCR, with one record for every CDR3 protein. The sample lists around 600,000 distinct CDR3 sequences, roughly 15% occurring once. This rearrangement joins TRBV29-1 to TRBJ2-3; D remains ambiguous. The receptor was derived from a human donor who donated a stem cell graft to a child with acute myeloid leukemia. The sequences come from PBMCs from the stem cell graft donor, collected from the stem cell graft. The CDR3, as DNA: TGCAGCGTACCGATCTTGAGCACAGATACGCAGTATTTT. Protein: CSVPILSTDTQYF.